This entry lists 23 T cell receptor beta chains sequenced from one sample in a study of T cell responses to AZD1222 COVID-19 vaccine. Sequencing was performed with immunoSEQ multiplex PCR; in TCRdb, only in-frame clones are kept and a portion is missing. The table records some 160,000 clones, under 95% of them present only once. This specimen consisted of peripheral blood, obtained on day 0 of AZD1222 vaccination. Every receptor here comes from an adult in good health.

J is TRBJ2-2 and V is TRBV4-1; 7 bases are shared with TRBD1. Germline loops: CDR1 MGHRA, CDR2 YSYEKL. With V trimmed by 1 base and J by 6 bases, 2 bases remained unmatched. CDR3 length equals 14 residues. This chain's CDR3 is CASSQVQGAGELFF. The CDR3 region has the DNA TGCGCCAGCAGCCAAGTCCAGGGGGCCGGGGAGCTGTTTTTT.

The count of this clone is one. The chain has TRBV7-5 and TRBJ2-7; the D call of TRBD2 is as the table states it, not checked on the DNA. TRBV7-5 has pseudogene status. This CDR3 contains 14 residues. The CDR3 sequence: CARSLAGRSLEQYF. CDR3 DNA sequence: TGTGCCAGAAGCTTAGCGGGTCGGAGCCTCGAGCAGTACTTC.

In DNA form, the CDR3 reads TGTGCCAGCAGCTTAGACGGCGAGCAGTACTTC. It translates to CASSLDGEQYF. The chain links TRBV7-9 to TRBJ2-7, with unresolved D. V was clipped by 1 base and J by 6 bases, with 4 bases between them. The V gene's germline CDR1 is SEHNR and CDR2 FQNEAQ (reference sequence). The CDR3 consists of 11 residues.

V is TRBV27 and J is TRBJ1-2; D remains ambiguous. Trimming stripped 5 bases from V and 6 bases from J, with 13 bases between. The CDR3 covers 13 residues. Germline V CDR1 and CDR2: MNHEY, SMNVEV (reference sequence). The CDR3 coding sequence is TGTGCCAGCAGTAATGGACCCGGGCATGGCTACACCTTC. Its protein product is CASSNGPGHGYTF.

This sequence joins TRBV11-3 and TRBJ2-2; 9 nucleotides line up with TRBD1. Germline CDR1 SGHNT, CDR2 YENEEA. V trimming: 3 bases; J trimming: 5 bases; junction bases outside the gene matches: 4. This CDR3 has 15 residues. CDR3 protein: CASSLTGGWTGELFF. The CDR3 DNA reads TGTGCCAGCAGCTTGACAGGGGGATGGACCGGGGAGCTGTTTTTT.

The chain carries TRBV5-1 and TRBJ2-1; the D gene could be TRBD1 or TRBD2 (5 bases each). In germline, CDR1 is SGHRS, CDR2 YFSETQ. The V and J ends lost 2 bases and 9 bases respectively, with 18 bases between them. This CDR3 has 15 amino acids. CDR3 in DNA: TGCGCCAGCAGCTTCCGGGACCCCCGACTGGGTGAGCAGTTCTTC. This gives the protein CASSFRDPRLGEQFF.

Only one count was recorded for this clone. The chain couples TRBV15 to TRBJ1-4, with D unresolved. This CDR3 is 15 amino acids long. Trimming stripped 0 bases from V and 1 base from J, with 6 bases between. Germline V CDR1 and CDR2: LNHNV, YYDKDF (reference sequence). The CDR3 loop is CATSRDPITNEKLFF. CDR3 coding DNA: TGTGCCACCAGCAGAGATCCCATAACTAATGAAAAACTGTTTTTT.

The V gene is TRBV19, the J gene TRBJ1-3; the D is unclear. Trimming removed 3 bases at V and 0 bases at J, with 9 bases between. The CDR3 covers 15 residues. The germline V gene encodes CDR1 LNHDA and CDR2 SQIVND (reference sequence). DNA for the CDR3: TGTGCCAGTAGTATGATCCCTACCTCTGGAAACACCATATATTTT. Its translation is CASSMIPTSGNTIYF.

The chain joins TRBV3-1 (or the pseudogene TRBV3-2) to TRBJ2-3, with D hard to call. The V end lost 0 bases, the J end lost 4 bases, and 8 bases lay between the germline ends. The CDR3 totals 14 residues. In germline, CDR1 is LGHDT, CDR2 YNNKEL (reference sequence). The CDR3 protein is CASSQDLGADTQYF. Here the CDR3 DNA reads TGTGCCAGCAGCCAAGATCTTGGGGCAGATACGCAGTATTTT.

The chain uses TRBV7-3 and TRBJ2-3; TRBD2 agrees at 13 bases. CDR3 size: 18 residues. Germline V gene lookup returns CDR1 SGHTA and CDR2 FQGTGA. Trimming removed 7 bases from V and 2 bases from J; junction bases left unmatched: 12. CDR3 residues: CASTRGTSGTGTTDTQYF. The CDR3 coding sequence is TGTGCCAGCACCCGGGGGACTAGCGGGACCGGAACCACAGATACGCAGTATTTT.

V and J are TRBV12-3 or TRBV12-4 and TRBJ2-2; D is unclear. The CDR3 consists of 13 residues. V was pared by 6 bases and J by 1 base, with 6 bases between. CDR3 nucleotides: TGTGCCAGCAGAACCAGGAACACCGGGGAGCTGTTTTTT. It translates to CASRTRNTGELFF.

J is TRBJ1-4 and V is TRBV4-3; D is undetermined. The CDR3 consists of 17 residues. CDR1 LGHNA and CDR2 YSLEER come from the germline V gene. The germline V and J ends were trimmed by 0 bases and 8 bases, with 19 bases remaining between them. In DNA, the CDR3 is TGCGCCAGCAGCCAAGATATAGGCACAGATTGGCCGGAAAAACTGTTTTTT. Its translation is CASSQDIGTDWPEKLFF.

This rearrangement joins TRBV28 to TRBJ2-7, with 8 bases aligning to TRBD2. The V gene's germline CDR1 is MDHEN and CDR2 SYDVKM. J was trimmed by 3 bases and V by 5 bases; bases with no gene match: 12. CDR3 length: 16 residues. In nucleotides, the CDR3 is TGTGCCAGCAGTCCCCCCGGACTAGCAGGTATCTACGAGCAGTACTTC. The encoded protein is CASSPPGLAGIYEQYF.

This sequence joins TRBV9 and TRBJ2-3; the D is unclear. The CDR3 loop spans 15 amino acids. With 1 base removed from V and 4 bases from J, the gap between germline ends came to 13 bases. The germline V gene encodes CDR1 SGDLS and CDR2 YYNGEE. CDR3 sequence reads: CASSVNGLGPDTQYF. Written as DNA, the CDR3 is TGTGCCAGCAGCGTAAACGGGCTCGGTCCAGATACGCAGTATTTT.

The chain couples TRBV28 to TRBJ2-7, with D possibly being TRBD1 (6 bases). This CDR3 is 15 amino acids long. Trimming removed 3 bases from V and 3 bases from J, with 15 bases in between. Germline CDR1 MDHEN, CDR2 SYDVKM. The CDR3 spells CASSLSRDKSYEQYF. CDR3 DNA: TGTGCCAGCAGTTTGTCCCGGGACAAGAGCTACGAGCAGTACTTC.

V is TRBV24-1 and J is TRBJ1-2; D unclear. The CDR3 has 13 residues. Germline assignment: CDR1 KGHDR and CDR2 SFDVKD. V shed 5 bases and J shed 3 bases, with 9 bases lying between them. This chain's CDR3 is CATSVGLDYGYTF. In DNA form, the CDR3 reads TGTGCCACCAGTGTGGGGTTGGACTATGGCTACACCTTC.

The rearrangement uses TRBV6-5 and TRBJ2-1, with a tentative D call TRBD2 (5 bases). In germline, CDR1 is MNHEY, CDR2 SVGAGI. Trimming left V 4 bases short and J 5 bases short, with 9 bases between. The CDR3 covers 13 residues. CDR3 sequence (DNA): TGTGCCAGCAGTTTTCCCGGGGACAATGAGCAGTTCTTC. Translation gives CASSFPGDNEQFF.

The rearrangement uses TRBV10-3 and TRBJ1-1; D is perhaps TRBD1 (5 bases). Germline values: CDR1 ENHRY, CDR2 SYGVKD. CDR3 length: 14 residues. Trimming cost V 0 bases and J 7 bases, with 12 bases left between them. DNA of the CDR3: TGTGCCATCAGTGAGTCGCAGGGTTATGATGAAGCTTTCTTT. Translating gives CAISESQGYDEAFF.

CDR3: CASRTGQYNSPLHF. The CDR3 DNA reads TGTGCCAGCAGGACGGGACAGTATAATTCACCCCTCCACTTT. This chain joins TRBV27 and TRBJ1-6, with 7 positions matching TRBD1. Germline V gene sequence: CDR1 MNHEY, CDR2 SMNVEV (reference sequence). Trimming removed 6 bases from V and 4 bases from J; junction bases left unmatched: 3. The CDR3 consists of 14 residues.

This clone appeared a single time. This chain connects TRBV11-2 to TRBJ1-6; no definite D call. CDR1 is SGHAT, CDR2 FQNNGV, per germline. The V end lost 2 bases, the J end lost 0 bases, and 5 bases lay between the germline ends. The CDR3 spans 15 residues. The CDR3 region has the DNA TGTGCCAGCAGCTTACTTAGCTCCTATAATTCACCCCTCCACTTT. Amino acids: CASSLLSSYNSPLHF.

The chain employs TRBV6-5 and TRBJ1-2; 8 nucleotides match TRBD1. V shed 6 bases, J shed 4 bases, and the junction held 4 bases outside the gene matches. Germline assignment: CDR1 MNHEY and CDR2 SVGAGI. This CDR3 has 13 residues. The CDR3: CASRSGGFYGYTF. CDR3 sequence (DNA): TGTGCCAGCAGGTCAGGGGGCTTCTATGGCTACACCTTC.

A word on this clone: Other DNA sequences in this specimen translate into the identical CDR3. The chain uses TRBV30 and TRBJ1-1, with D uncertain. The CDR3 runs to 12 residues. V gave up 0 bases and J gave up 1 base, with 3 bases separating them. CDR1 and CDR2 (germline): GTSNPN, SVGIG (reference sequence). CDR3 DNA: TGTGCCTGGAGTGTGGGGAACACTGAAGCTTTCTTT. Its translation is CAWSVGNTEAFF.

The J gene is TRBJ2-7, the V gene TRBV27; TRBD2 matches 10 bases. CDR1 and CDR2 (germline): MNHEY, SMNVEV (reference sequence). The J segment lost 4 bases and the V segment lost 0 bases, leaving 3 bases of the junction unmatched. The CDR3 sequence is 15 residues long. The CDR3 protein is CASSLSGLAQYEQYF. The DNA of the CDR3 is TGTGCCAGCAGTTTATCGGGACTAGCGCAGTACGAGCAGTACTTC.